This is a list of T cell receptor beta chains from one sample in a study of blood T cell repertoires in COVID-19. Here immunoSEQ multiplex PCR was the method, and the copy in TCRdb shows in-frame clones only, minus some. Of just over 75,000 clones listed, 80% are singletons. Sequenced material: peripheral blood. These receptors all come from a man between 60 and 70 years old with active or convalescent COVID-19. CDR3s include the opening cysteine and the closing phenylalanine or tryptophan. The D gene is left open where the match is weak. Part of the rows lack a size; the others show once, few, many or a class for expanded clones.

J gene,clone size,D gene,V gene,CDR3 protein,CDR3 DNA
TRBJ1-5,once,TRBD1,TRBV7-9,CASSPGPGGVDQPQHF,TGTGCCAGCAGCCCAGGGCCAGGGGGTGTTGATCAGCCCCAGCATTTT
TRBJ2-5,once,TRBD2,TRBV11-2,CASSFASGGTQETQYF,TGTGCCAGCAGCTTCGCTAGCGGGGGGACCCAAGAGACCCAGTACTTC
TRBJ2-2,-,TRBD2,TRBV7-8,CASSWGGTGELFF,TGTGCCAGCAGCTGGGGGGGGACCGGGGAGCTGTTTTTT
TRBJ2-2,-,TRBD2,TRBV6-2/TRBV6-3,CASSYTRQGGYTGELFF,TGTGCCAGCAGTTACACCAGGCAGGGAGGGTACACCGGGGAGCTGTTTTTT
TRBJ2-1,-,-,TRBV12-3/TRBV12-4,CASPPREGGQQFF,TGTGCCTCCCCGCCAAGGGAGGGGGGCCAACAGTTCTTC
TRBJ1-5,-,-,TRBV18,CASSPSGQGNQPQHF,TGTGCCAGCTCACCATCGGGGCAGGGGAATCAGCCCCAGCATTTT
TRBJ1-1,-,TRBD1,TRBV24-1,CATSDPDREEGNTEAFF,TGTGCCACCAGTGACCCGGACAGGGAGGAGGGGAACACTGAAGCTTTCTTT
TRBJ1-1,-,-,TRBV7-9,CASSLGAVGTEAFF,TGTGCCAGCAGCTTAGGGGCCGTAGGCACTGAAGCTTTCTTT
TRBJ2-5,-,-,TRBV19,CASSIGRGIQETQYF,TGTGCCAGTAGTATCGGGCGGGGAATCCAAGAGACCCAGTACTTC
TRBJ2-6,-,-,TRBV30,CAWDGSSGANVLTF,TGTGCCTGGGACGGGAGCTCTGGGGCCAACGTCCTGACTTTC
TRBJ2-2,-,TRBD1,TRBV24-1,CATSDPNRGPNTGELFF,TGTGCCACCAGTGATCCGAACAGGGGACCGAACACCGGGGAGCTGTTTTTT
TRBJ1-1,-,TRBD1,TRBV7-2,CASNPTTGDEAFF,TGTGCCAGCAATCCTACAACAGGGGATGAAGCTTTCTTT